This T cell receptor beta chain is from a study of tumor-infiltrating lymphocytes in oesophageal squamous cell carcinoma (dated by TCRdb to 2016 to 2017). Libraries were constructed by PCR. Instrument used: Illumina HiSeq 2000. TCRdb's own reprocessing of the public reads used fastp at Q25 and MiXCR and kept productive beta chains. A single entry per CDR3 protein holds the most common genes and DNA from its merged rows. The sample includes fewer than 25,000 distinct CDR3 sequences, with around two fifths observed a single time. Of the sample, 35% to 50% falls within the top ten clones. The length of the CDR3 is 18 amino acids, counting both ends. For CDR1 and CDR2, the germline V gene lists SGHTA and FQGTGA. Details on this clonotype: This receptor's antigen is unknown. The CDR3 does not close with the conserved phenylalanine or tryptophan, likely indicating a read error. The DNA is left out, because the CDR3 cannot be placed on it with certainty; the CDR3 is given as TCRdb lists it.

The specimen sequenced was esophageal tumor tissue. This clonotype was obtained from a male donor with esophageal squamous cell carcinoma. The chain employs TRBV7-3 and TRBJ1-1; TRBD1, the table's D call, lacks a check against the DNA. The encoded CDR3 is CASSPLLWGGLDTQYFGQ.